These 22 T cell receptor beta chains came from one sample sequenced in a study of blood T cell repertoires in COVID-19. The repertoire was sequenced with immunoSEQ multiplex PCR; TCRdb's copy has only in-frame clones and lacks some. This sample yields 80,000 to 100,000 clones, of which about nine tenths are seen a single time; over 9% belongs to the top ten. What was sequenced was peripheral blood. All receptors derive from a man aged 45-65 years with acute or convalescent COVID-19.

This clone was seen once. The chain employs TRBV9 and TRBJ1-2; TRBD1 agrees at 7 bases. Germline lookup yields CDR1 SGDLS and CDR2 YYNGEE. The junction had 0 bases not matched to a gene; V was cut back by 6 bases and J by 4 bases. The CDR3 runs 11 residues. Written as DNA, the CDR3 is TGTGCCAGCACAGGGGGCTATGGCTACACCTTC. Translated, it gives CASTGGYGYTF. The full variable domain, rest sourced from reference TRBV9 and TRBJ1-2, is DSGVTQTPKHLITATGQRVTLRCSPRSGDLSVYWYQQSLDQGLQFLIQYYNGEERAKGNILERFSAQQFPDLHSELNLSSLELGDSALYFCASTGGYGYTFGSGTRLTVV.

The chain links TRBV5-6 to TRBJ2-7, with D perhaps TRBD1 (5 bases). CDR3 length: 15 amino acids. V dropped 1 base and J dropped 4 bases, with 15 bases sitting between them. The germline V gene has CDR1 SGHDT and CDR2 YYEEEE. The chain's CDR3 is CASSLSRGRAYEQYF. The CDR3 DNA is TGTGCCAGCAGCTTGTCGCGCGGCAGGGCTTACGAGCAGTACTTC. The variable domain in full, completed from reference TRBV5-6 and TRBJ2-7, reads DAGVTQSPTHLIKTRGQQVTLRCSPKSGHDTVSWYQQALGQGPQFIFQYYEEEERQRGNFPDRFSGHQFPNYSSELNVNALLLGDSALYLCASSLSRGRAYEQYFGPGTRLTVT.

This clone was observed a handful of times. The rearrangement joins TRBV19 to TRBJ1-1, with 8 bases that match TRBD1. CDR1 is LNHDA, CDR2 SQIVND, per germline (reference sequence). The CDR3 loop spans 16 amino acids. The V gene end was trimmed by 4 bases and the J gene end by 0 bases; junction bases not matched to a gene: 7. CDR3 region: CASSRWTGTLNTEAFF. The CDR3 nucleotides are TGTGCCAGTAGTAGGTGGACAGGGACCTTGAACACTGAAGCTTTCTTT.

V gene TRBV24-1 combines with J gene TRBJ1-5; D might be TRBD1 (6 bases). The CDR3 is 15 residues long. Trimming took off 5 bases at V and 5 bases at J, with 15 bases between the two ends. Germline V gene sequence: CDR1 KGHDR, CDR2 SFDVKD. The DNA of the CDR3 is TGTGCCACCAGTGGAGGGACACTAGAGGATCAGCCCCAGCATTTT. Translation: CATSGGTLEDQPQHF.

The chain has TRBV7-3 and TRBJ2-7; a possible D gene is TRBD1 (6 bases). The germline V gene encodes CDR1 SGHTA and CDR2 FQGTGA. V dropped 4 bases and J dropped 2 bases, with 18 bases sitting between them. The CDR3 spans 16 residues. The CDR3 is CASSSIPTGTTYEQYF. The CDR3 DNA reads as TGTGCCAGCAGCTCAATTCCGACAGGAACAACCTACGAGCAGTACTTC.

The gene calls are TRBV3-1 (or the pseudogene TRBV3-2) and TRBJ2-2, with TRBD1 identical over 7 bases. J was trimmed by 1 base and V by 3 bases; bases with no gene match: 2. Germline V gene data show CDR1 as LGHDT and CDR2 as YNNKEL (reference sequence). The CDR3 contains 15 residues. The CDR3 loop reads CASSHWTGNTGELFF. CDR3 DNA sequence: TGTGCCAGCAGCCATTGGACAGGGAACACCGGGGAGCTGTTTTTT.

The CDR3: CASGPTNPTDTQYF. The DNA of the CDR3 is TGCGCCAGCGGCCCAACCAACCCCACAGATACGCAGTATTTT. The chain uses TRBV5-1 and TRBJ2-3; unclear D gene. V gave up 7 bases and J gave up 2 bases, with 14 bases separating them. The CDR3 consists of 14 residues. In germline, CDR1 is SGHRS, CDR2 YFSETQ.

This chain connects TRBV18 to TRBJ1-4; tentatively, D is TRBD1 (6 bases). The length of the CDR3 is 12 residues. V was shortened by 6 bases and J by 12 bases, with 14 bases between the two germline ends. The germline CDR1 and CDR2 sequences are KGHSH and LQKENI. CDR3 bases: TGTGCCAGCTCTCCGCGACAGGACCAACTGTTTTTT. Its protein product is CASSPRQDQLFF.

This clone was counted once. The genes are TRBV19 and TRBJ2-2; a possible D gene is TRBD1 (5 bases). From germline, CDR1 is LNHDA and CDR2 SQIVND (reference sequence). Trimming shortened V by 3 bases and J by 5 bases, and 7 bases separated the two germline ends. The CDR3 extends over 13 amino acids. CDR3 coding DNA: TGTGCCAGTAGTATCAGGGAAACCGGGGAGCTGTTTTTT. This sequence encodes CASSIRETGELFF.

This clone was picked up a small number of times. The chain carries TRBV3-1 (or the pseudogene TRBV3-2) and TRBJ1-6; D unclear. Between the trimmed V and J ends, which lost 4 bases and 9 bases, there was a span of 7 bases. The CDR3 spans 12 residues. From germline, CDR1 is LGHDT and CDR2 YNNKEL (reference sequence). CDR3 nucleotide sequence: TGTGCCAGCAGCCGAGACCTTTCACCCCTCCACTTT. Protein sequence: CASSRDLSPLHF.

The rearrangement links TRBV7-3 to TRBJ2-1; 8 positions match TRBD2. CDR3 length equals 13 residues. V gave up 5 bases and J gave up 7 bases; unmatched junction bases: 4. Germline V lookup: CDR1 SGHTA, CDR2 FQGTGA. CDR3 in amino acids: CASSPGGANEQFF. The CDR3 DNA sequence: TGTGCCAGCAGCCCCGGGGGGGCTAATGAGCAGTTCTTC.

The chain combines TRBV11-2 with TRBJ2-2, with no clear D. The CDR3 extends over 16 amino acids. Germline CDR1 is SGHAT and CDR2 is FQNNGV. V lost 2 bases to trimming and J lost 1 base, with 11 bases between them. This CDR3 is CASSLIGRVNTGELFF. CDR3 DNA: TGTGCCAGCAGCTTAATTGGCCGGGTGAACACCGGGGAGCTGTTTTTT.

J is TRBJ1-2 and V is TRBV20-1; the D is unclear. The V gene's germline CDR1 is DFQATT and CDR2 SNEGSKA (reference sequence). The CDR3 totals 10 residues. Trimming took 3 bases from V and 7 from J, leaving 6 bases between them. The CDR3 DNA follows: TGCAGTGCTAGCGCGGGTGGCTACACCTTC. It is translated as CSASAGGYTF.

The CDR3 coding sequence is TGTGCCAGCAGCGTAACAGGGAATTCTAACTATGGCTACACCTTC. Protein: CASSVTGNSNYGYTF. This chain uses TRBV9 with TRBJ1-2; the D gene is possibly TRBD1 (6 bases). Germline V CDR1 and CDR2: SGDLS, YYNGEE. Trimming took 1 base from V and 0 from J, leaving 10 bases between them. CDR3 length equals 15 residues.

V usage is TRBV27 and J usage is TRBJ2-7; 10 nucleotides line up with TRBD1. CDR1 is MNHEY, CDR2 SMNVEV, per germline (reference sequence). The CDR3 consists of 15 residues. The ends lost 3 bases at V and 7 bases at J; junction bases unmatched: 9. The CDR3 here is CASSLTGGFLGEQYF. The CDR3 DNA is TGTGCCAGCAGTTTGACAGGGGGCTTCCTCGGGGAGCAGTACTTC.

In this sample, this clone turned up once. V gene TRBV5-1 combines with J gene TRBJ2-5; tentatively, D is TRBD1 (5 bases). The germline V gene has CDR1 SGHRS and CDR2 YFSETQ. The V end was cut by 4 bases, the J end by 6 bases, with 13 bases between. The CDR3 consists of 13 residues. The CDR3 DNA reads as TGCGCCAGCAGCCAACTAAAGGGGAAGACCCAGTACTTC. Translation: CASSQLKGKTQYF. Full variable domain (remainder filled in from reference TRBV5-1 and TRBJ2-5): KAGVTQTPRYLIKTRGQQVTLSCSPISGHRSVSWYQQTPGQGLQFLFEYFSETQRNKGNFPGRFSGRQFSNSRSEMNVSTLELGDSALYLCASSQLKGKTQYFGPGTRLLVL.

The rearrangement uses TRBV6-2 or TRBV6-3 and TRBJ2-7; the D gene is possibly TRBD2 (6 bases). The CDR3 loop spans 13 amino acids. Germline values: CDR1 MNHEY, CDR2 SVGEGT. The germline V and J ends were trimmed by 6 bases and 3 bases, with 12 bases remaining between them. The CDR3 reads CASSRGVNYEQYF. CDR3 in DNA: TGTGCCAGCAGCCGCGGGGTTAACTACGAGCAGTACTTC.

The chain's CDR3 is CSARTGTEAFF. CDR3 in DNA: TGCAGTGCCAGGACAGGCACTGAAGCTTTCTTT. The chain recombines TRBV20-1 with TRBJ1-1; 7 positions match TRBD1. The CDR3 extends over 11 amino acids. J gave up 4 bases and V 6 bases, and 2 bases lay outside the gene matches. Germline V CDR1 and CDR2: DFQATT, SNEGSKA (reference sequence).

This chain joins TRBV7-2 and TRBJ1-1, with a weak D call TRBD1 (5 bases). V was shortened by 5 bases and J by 2 bases, with 18 bases between the two germline ends. The CDR3 is made up of 16 amino acids. Looked up from germline, CDR1 is SGHTA and CDR2 is FQGNSA. The CDR3, as DNA: TGTGCCAGCAGCCCCTCCCCGCAAGACAGCAACACTGAAGCTTTCTTT. Protein sequence: CASSPSPQDSNTEAFF.

The chain is built from TRBV6-5 and TRBJ1-5, with D perhaps TRBD1 (5 bases). Trimming took off 7 bases at V and 5 bases at J, with 12 bases between the two ends. The germline gives CDR1 MNHEY, CDR2 SVGAGI. The CDR3 is made up of 13 amino acids. CDR3 nucleotide sequence: TGTGCCAGCACAGTCGTCAGGGATCAGCCCCAGCATTTT. Translating gives CASTVVRDQPQHF.

This clone was counted only a few times. The chain is built from TRBV11-3 and TRBJ2-1, with 12 bases that match TRBD2. The CDR3 runs 19 residues. The germline gives CDR1 SGHNT, CDR2 YENEEA. The J segment lost 2 bases and the V segment lost 2 bases, leaving 10 bases of the junction unmatched. CDR3 DNA sequence: TGTGCCAGCAGCTTAACGACTAGCGGGAGATTGAGAACCTACAATGAGCAGTTCTTC. Its translation: CASSLTTSGRLRTYNEQFF.

V usage is TRBV5-4 and J usage is TRBJ2-5, with TRBD1 identical over 8 bases. V gave up 5 bases and J gave up 4 bases; unmatched junction bases: 10. This CDR3 has 15 amino acids. Germline V lookup: CDR1 SGHNT, CDR2 YYREEE (reference sequence). CDR3 coding DNA: TGTGCCAGCAGTACTCGGACAGGGCAGAGAGAGACCCAGTACTTC. This codes for CASSTRTGQRETQYF.